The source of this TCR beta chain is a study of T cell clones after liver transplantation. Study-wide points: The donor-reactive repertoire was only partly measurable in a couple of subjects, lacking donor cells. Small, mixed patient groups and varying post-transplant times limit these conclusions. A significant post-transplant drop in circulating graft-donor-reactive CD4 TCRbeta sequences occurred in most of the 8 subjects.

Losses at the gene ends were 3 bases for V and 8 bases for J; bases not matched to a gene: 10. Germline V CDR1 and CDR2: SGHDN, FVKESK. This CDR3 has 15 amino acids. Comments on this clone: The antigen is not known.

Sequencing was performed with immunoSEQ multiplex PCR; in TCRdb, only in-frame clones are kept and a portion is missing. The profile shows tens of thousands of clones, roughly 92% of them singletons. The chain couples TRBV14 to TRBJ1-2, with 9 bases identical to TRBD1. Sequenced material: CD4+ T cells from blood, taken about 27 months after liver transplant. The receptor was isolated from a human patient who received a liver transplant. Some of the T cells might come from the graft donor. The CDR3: CASSQVGQGFGGYTF. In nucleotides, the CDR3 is TGTGCCAGCAGCCAGGTGGGACAGGGTTTCGGAGGCTACACCTTC.